This T cell receptor beta chain was identified in a study of T cells in localized non-small cell lung cancer. Assay: immunoSEQ multiplex PCR; the TCRdb copy retains only in-frame clones and omits some. The table has tens of thousands of clones, 85% to 90% seen once. The trim removed 6 bases at V and 3 bases at J, leaving 4 bases unmatched. The CDR3 spans 14 residues. Per the germline V gene, CDR1 is MNHEY and CDR2 is SVGAGI. The gene calls are TRBV6-5 and TRBJ2-5, with 10 bases fitting TRBD2. This clonotype was sampled from a male donor older than 55 with stage III squamous cell lung carcinoma. The sequencing here drew on peripheral blood, taken before any cancer treatment. The CDR3 reads CASRVAGGKETQYF. The CDR3 DNA reads TGTGCCAGCAGAGTAGCGGGGGGTAAAGAGACCCAGTACTTC.